This entry features one T cell receptor beta chain sequence. No antigen is known for it. The method was immunoSEQ multiplex PCR; TCRdb's version includes in-frame clones alone and lacks a portion of them. The profile shows some 40,000 clones, under 80% of them singletons. This record belongs to a study of CD4 T cells in relation to SARS-CoV-2 and coronaviruses. As for the study in general: ViraFEST: roughly 10-day antigen culture of PBMCs, then TCR beta CDR3 sequencing. The HLA restriction of the shared crossreactive spike epitopes was mapped.

Study outcomes and limitations: Each donor contributed either pre-pandemic or post-infection samples, not both.

Sequencing was performed on memory CD4+ T cells from PBMCs, cultured in vitro. This TCR was recovered from an adult with COVID-19.

In nucleotides, the CDR3 is TGTGCCAGCAGCAAGGCGGGGGGGGCCGGGGAGCTGTTTTTT. It specifies CASSKAGGAGELFF. The V call is TRBV3-1 (or the pseudogene TRBV3-2), the J call TRBJ2-2; 9 nucleotides match TRBD2. CDR1 LGHDT and CDR2 YNNKEL come from the germline V gene (reference sequence). The J segment lost 6 bases and the V segment lost 5 bases, leaving 4 bases of the junction unmatched. This CDR3 spans 14 amino acids.